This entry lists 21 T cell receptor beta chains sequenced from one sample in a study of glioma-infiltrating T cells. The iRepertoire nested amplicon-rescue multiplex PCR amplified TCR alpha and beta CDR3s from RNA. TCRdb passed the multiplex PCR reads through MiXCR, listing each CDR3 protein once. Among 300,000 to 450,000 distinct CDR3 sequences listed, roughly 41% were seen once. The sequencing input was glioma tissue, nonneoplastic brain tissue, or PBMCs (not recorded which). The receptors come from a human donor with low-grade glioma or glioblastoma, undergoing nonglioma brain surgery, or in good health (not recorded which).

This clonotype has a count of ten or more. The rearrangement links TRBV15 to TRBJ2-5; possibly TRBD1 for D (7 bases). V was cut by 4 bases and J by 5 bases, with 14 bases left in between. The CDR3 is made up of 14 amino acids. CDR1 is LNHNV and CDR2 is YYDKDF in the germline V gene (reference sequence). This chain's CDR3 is CATSIVTGRETQYF. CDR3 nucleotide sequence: TGTGCCACCAGCATAGTGACAGGGAGGGAGACCCAGTACTTC.

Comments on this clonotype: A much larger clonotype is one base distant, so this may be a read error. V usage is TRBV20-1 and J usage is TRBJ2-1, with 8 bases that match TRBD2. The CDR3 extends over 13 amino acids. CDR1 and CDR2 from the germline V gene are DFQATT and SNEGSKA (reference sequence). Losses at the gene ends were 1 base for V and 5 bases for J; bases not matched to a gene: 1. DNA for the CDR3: TGCAGTGCTAGAGGTAGCGGGGACAATGAGCAGTTCTTC. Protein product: CSARGSGDNEQFF.

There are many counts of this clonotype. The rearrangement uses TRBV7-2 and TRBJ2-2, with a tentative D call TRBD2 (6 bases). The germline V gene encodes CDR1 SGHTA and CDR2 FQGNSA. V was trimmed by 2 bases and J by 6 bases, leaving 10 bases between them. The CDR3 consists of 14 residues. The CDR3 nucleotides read TGTGCCAGCAGCTTAATGGCGGGACCCGGGGAGCTGTTTTTT. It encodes CASSLMAGPGELFF. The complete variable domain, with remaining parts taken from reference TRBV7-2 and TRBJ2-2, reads GAGVSQSPSNKVTEKGKDVELRCDPISGHTALYWYRQSLGQGLEFLIYFQGNSAPDKSGLPSDRFSAERTGGSVSTLTIQRTQQEDSAVYLCASSLMAGPGELFFGEGSRLTVL.

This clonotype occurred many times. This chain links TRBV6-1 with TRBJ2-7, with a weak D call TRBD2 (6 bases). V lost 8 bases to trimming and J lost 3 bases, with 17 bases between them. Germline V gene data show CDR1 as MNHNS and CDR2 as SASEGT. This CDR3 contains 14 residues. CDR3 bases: TGTGCCAGCTACGGACTACCGACGGGCTACGAGCAGTACTTC. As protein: CASYGLPTGYEQYF.

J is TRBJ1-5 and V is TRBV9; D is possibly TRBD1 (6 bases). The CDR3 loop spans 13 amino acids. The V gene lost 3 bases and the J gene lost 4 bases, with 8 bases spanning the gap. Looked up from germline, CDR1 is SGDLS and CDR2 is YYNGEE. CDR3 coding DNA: TGTGCCAGCAGCGGGGGGCTTAATCAGCCCCAGCATTTT. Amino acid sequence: CASSGGLNQPQHF.

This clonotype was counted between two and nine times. The CDR3 DNA is TGTGCCAGCGGCCCCGGACTAGCTGCCTACGAGCAGTACTTC. As protein: CASGPGLAAYEQYF. The genes are TRBV2 and TRBJ2-7, with TRBD2 matching over 8 bases. The CDR3 loop spans 14 amino acids. Germline-derived CDR1 and CDR2 are SNHLY and FYNNEI. The J segment lost 2 bases and the V segment lost 8 bases, leaving 8 bases of the junction unmatched.

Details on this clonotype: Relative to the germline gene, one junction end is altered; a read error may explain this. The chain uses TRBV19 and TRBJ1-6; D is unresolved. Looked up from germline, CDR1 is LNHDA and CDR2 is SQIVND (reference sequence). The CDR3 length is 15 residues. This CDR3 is CSSKAWASDNSPLHF. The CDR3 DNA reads TGTTCCAGTAAGGCGTGGGCCTCCGATAATTCACCCCTCCACTTT.

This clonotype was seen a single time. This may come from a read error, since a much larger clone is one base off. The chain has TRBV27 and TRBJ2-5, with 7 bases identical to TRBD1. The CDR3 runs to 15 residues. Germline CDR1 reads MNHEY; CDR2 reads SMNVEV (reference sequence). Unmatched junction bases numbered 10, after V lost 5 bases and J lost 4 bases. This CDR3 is CASSRTAGTVETQYF. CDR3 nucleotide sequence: TGTGCCAGCAGTCGCACCGCCGGGACAGTAGAGACCCAGTACTTC.

The CDR3, as DNA: TGCGCCAGCAGCCCCAAGGTAACTGAAGCTTTCTTT. Its protein is CASSPKVTEAFF. This chain uses TRBV10-2 with TRBJ1-1, with D unclear. The germline V gene encodes CDR1 WSHSY and CDR2 SAAADI. V shed 6 bases and J shed 5 bases, with 10 bases lying between them. CDR3 size: 12 residues.

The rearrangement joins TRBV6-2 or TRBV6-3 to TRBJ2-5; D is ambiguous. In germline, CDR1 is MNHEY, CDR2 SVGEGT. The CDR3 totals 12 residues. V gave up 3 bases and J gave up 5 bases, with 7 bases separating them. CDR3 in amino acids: CASSYFRETQYF. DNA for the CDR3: TGTGCCAGCAGTTATTTTCGTGAGACCCAGTACTTC.

CDR3 sequence reads: CASSPHRGQAGELFF. CDR3 DNA: TGTGCCAGCAGCCCTCACAGGGGGCAAGCCGGGGAGCTGTTTTTT. J is TRBJ2-2 and V is TRBV28; TRBD1 aligns across 9 bases. Germline assignment: CDR1 MDHEN and CDR2 SYDVKM. The CDR3 consists of 15 residues. V trimming: 6 bases; J trimming: 6 bases; junction bases outside the gene matches: 8. Full variable domain (rest looked up from reference TRBV28 and TRBJ2-2): DVKVTQSSRYLVKRTGEKVFLECVQDMDHENMFWYRQDPGLGLRLIYFSYDVKMKEKGDIPEGYSVSREKKERFSLILESASTNQTSMYLCASSPHRGQAGELFFGEGSRLTVL.

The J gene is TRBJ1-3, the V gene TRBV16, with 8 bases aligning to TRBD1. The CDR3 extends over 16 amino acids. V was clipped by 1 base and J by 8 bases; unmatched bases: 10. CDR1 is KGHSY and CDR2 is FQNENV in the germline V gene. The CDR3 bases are TGTGCCAGCAGCCAATACCTCACAGGGGGTATGCACACCATATATTTT. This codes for CASSQYLTGGMHTIYF.

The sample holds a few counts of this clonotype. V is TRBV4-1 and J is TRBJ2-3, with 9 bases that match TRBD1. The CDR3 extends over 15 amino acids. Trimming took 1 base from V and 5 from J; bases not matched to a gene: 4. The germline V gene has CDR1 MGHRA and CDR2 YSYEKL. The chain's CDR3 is CASSQGDRAGDTQYF. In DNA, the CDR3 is TGCGCCAGCAGCCAAGGGGACAGGGCGGGAGATACGCAGTATTTT.

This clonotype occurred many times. This CDR3 is CASQAGSYNEQFF. CDR3 DNA sequence: TGTGCCAGTCAAGCAGGCTCCTACAATGAGCAGTTCTTC. This rearrangement joins TRBV6-1 to TRBJ2-1; D remains unclear. Trimming took 9 bases from V and 0 from J, leaving 9 bases between them. CDR1 and CDR2 from the germline V gene are MNHNS and SASEGT. This CDR3 contains 13 residues.

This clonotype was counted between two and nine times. CDR3 nucleotide sequence: TGCAGTGCTATCATCAATCCGGACAGGGGATACGAGCAGTACTTC. This gives the protein CSAIINPDRGYEQYF. This chain connects TRBV20-1 to TRBJ2-7, with TRBD1 matching over 9 bases. V dropped 4 bases and J dropped 4; count of bases not matched to a gene: 11. This CDR3 comprises 15 residues. Germline V lookup: CDR1 DFQATT, CDR2 SNEGSKA (reference sequence).

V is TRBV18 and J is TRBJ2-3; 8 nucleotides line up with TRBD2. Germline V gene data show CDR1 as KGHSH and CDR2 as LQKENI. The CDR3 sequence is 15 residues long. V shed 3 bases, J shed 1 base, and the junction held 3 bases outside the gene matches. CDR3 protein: CASSPMTSGTDTQYF. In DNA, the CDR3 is TGTGCCAGCTCACCTATGACTAGCGGCACAGATACGCAGTATTTT.

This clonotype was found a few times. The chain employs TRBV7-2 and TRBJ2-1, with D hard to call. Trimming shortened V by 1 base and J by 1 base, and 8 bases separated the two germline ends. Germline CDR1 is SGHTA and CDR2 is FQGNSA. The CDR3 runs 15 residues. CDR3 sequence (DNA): TGTGCCAGCAGCTTAGTAGCTGATTCCTACAATGAGCAGTTCTTC. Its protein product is CASSLVADSYNEQFF.

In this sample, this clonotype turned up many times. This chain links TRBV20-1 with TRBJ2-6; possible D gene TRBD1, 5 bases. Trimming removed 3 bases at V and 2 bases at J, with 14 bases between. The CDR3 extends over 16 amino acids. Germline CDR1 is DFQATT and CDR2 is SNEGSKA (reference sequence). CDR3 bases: TGCAGTGCTAGTGGCAGGGAAGGGGCTGGGGCCAACGTCCTGACTTTC. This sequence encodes CSASGREGAGANVLTF.

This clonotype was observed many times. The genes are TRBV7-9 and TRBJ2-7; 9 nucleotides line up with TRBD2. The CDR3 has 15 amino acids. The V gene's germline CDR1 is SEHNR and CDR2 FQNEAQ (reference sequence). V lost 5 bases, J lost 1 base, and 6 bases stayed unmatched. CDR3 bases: TGTGCCAGCAGCGACCGGACTAGCGTTTCCTACGAGCAGTACTTC. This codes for CASSDRTSVSYEQYF.

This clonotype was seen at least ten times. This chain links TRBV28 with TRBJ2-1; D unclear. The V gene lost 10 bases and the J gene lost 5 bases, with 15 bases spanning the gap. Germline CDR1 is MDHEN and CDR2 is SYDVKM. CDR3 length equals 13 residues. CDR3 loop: CATAVQVHNEQFF. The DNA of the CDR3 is TGTGCCACTGCGGTCCAGGTTCACAATGAGCAGTTCTTC.

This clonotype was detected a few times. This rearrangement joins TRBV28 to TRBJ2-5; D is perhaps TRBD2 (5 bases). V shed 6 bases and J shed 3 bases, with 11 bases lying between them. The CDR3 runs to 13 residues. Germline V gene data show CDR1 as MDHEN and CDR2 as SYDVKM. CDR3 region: CASSQADEETQYF. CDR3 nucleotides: TGTGCCAGCAGCCAAGCGGACGAAGAGACCCAGTACTTC.